Here is one T cell receptor (beta chain) with its context. There are 14 residues in the CDR3. Germline CDR1 is SQVTM and CDR2 is ANQGSEA. With 4 bases removed from V and 4 bases from J, the gap between germline ends came to 16 bases. This sample stems from a study of CD8+ T cells in alopecia areata. Sequencing relied on a cDNA template that was reverse transcribed from extracted RNA. The table came from immunoSEQ multiplex PCR; TCRdb's copy has only in-frame clones and leaves some out. The sample carries 150,000 or so clones, almost 50% recorded once. Sequenced material: CD8+ T cells sorted from blood, taken at week 0. This receptor was identified in a human donor with alopecia areata. The chain carries TRBV29-1 and TRBJ1-2; no reliable D call. Written as DNA, the CDR3 is TGCAGCGTTGTGAGCCCCGCTGAACTCTATGGCTACACCTTC. This gives the protein CSVVSPAELYGYTF.